The clone carrying this T cell receptor (beta chain) was seen a single time. The antigen remains undetermined. The CDR3 runs 14 residues. Trimming shortened V by 5 bases and J by 3 bases, and 11 bases separated the two germline ends. Germline CDR1 and CDR2: SEHNR and FQNEAQ (reference sequence). These data are taken from a study of OX40 agonist ivuxolimab in advanced cancers. Study-level points and caveats: Low clonal expansion, among the lowest seen, marked partial responders at 0.1-3.0 mg/kg. There were, on average, more expanded clones in CD8+ T cells than in CD4+. Among some nonresponders, normalized T-cell clonal expansion was also low.

The data were produced by immunoSEQ multiplex PCR, yet TCRdb's version contains in-frame clones alone and is incomplete. This table holds about 100,000 clones, approximately 95% found once. The sample here was CD4+ or CD8+ T cells sorted from blood, taken in a trial of the OX40 agonist ivuxolimab. The chain carries TRBV7-9 and TRBJ2-4, with unresolved D. The clonotype comes from an adult with an advanced solid tumor such as melanoma, head and neck, liver or kidney cancer. The CDR3 region is CASSPIYDKNIQYF. As DNA, the CDR3 is TGTGCCAGCAGCCCAATCTATGACAAAAACATTCAGTACTTC.